This record concerns one T cell receptor beta chain sequence. The data belong to a study of shared clonotypes between healthy human individuals. Deep was the level used in running the assay. The repertoire was sequenced with immunoSEQ multiplex PCR; TCRdb's copy has only in-frame clones and lacks some. The repertoire includes 600,000 to 750,000 clones, 72% of them detected once, and approximately 1.7% sits in the top ten. The CDR3 is 14 amino acids. With V trimmed by 3 bases and J by 7 bases, 6 bases remained unmatched. CDR1 and CDR2 (germline): GTSNPN, SVGIG (reference sequence). This receptor was obtained from a woman aged 30 to 39 in good health. This sequence joins TRBV30 and TRBJ2-2, with TRBD2 identical over 9 bases. Material: memory CD4+ T cells sorted from blood. Stated subset: CD45RA-negative fraction. The CDR3 loop is CAWRGAGGHGELFF. CDR3 in DNA: TGTGCCTGGAGAGGAGCGGGAGGTCACGGGGAGCTGTTTTTT.